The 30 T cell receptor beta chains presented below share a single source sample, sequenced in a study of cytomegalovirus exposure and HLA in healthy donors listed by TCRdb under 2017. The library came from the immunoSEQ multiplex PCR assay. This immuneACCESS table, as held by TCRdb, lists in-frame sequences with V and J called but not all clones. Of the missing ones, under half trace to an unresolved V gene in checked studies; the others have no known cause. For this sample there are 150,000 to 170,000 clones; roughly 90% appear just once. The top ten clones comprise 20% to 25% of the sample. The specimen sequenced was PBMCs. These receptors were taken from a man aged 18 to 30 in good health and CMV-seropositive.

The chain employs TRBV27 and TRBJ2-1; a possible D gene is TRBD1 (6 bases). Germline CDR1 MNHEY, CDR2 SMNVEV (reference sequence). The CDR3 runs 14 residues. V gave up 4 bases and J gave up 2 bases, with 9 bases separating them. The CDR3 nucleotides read TGTGCCAGCAGTTCAGGGGTCACCTACAATGAGCAGTTCTTC. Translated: CASSSGVTYNEQFF.

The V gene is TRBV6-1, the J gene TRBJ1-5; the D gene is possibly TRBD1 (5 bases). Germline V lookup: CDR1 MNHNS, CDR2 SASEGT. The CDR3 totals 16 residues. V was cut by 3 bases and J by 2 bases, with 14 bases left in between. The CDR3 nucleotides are TGTGCCAGCAGTGATGCGCGACAGTCGGGCAATCAGCCCCAGCATTTT. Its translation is CASSDARQSGNQPQHF.

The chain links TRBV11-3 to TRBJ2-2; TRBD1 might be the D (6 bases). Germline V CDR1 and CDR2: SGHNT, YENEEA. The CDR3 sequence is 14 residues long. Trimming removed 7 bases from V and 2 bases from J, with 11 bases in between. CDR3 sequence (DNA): TGTGCCAGCAAGGGACAAACTAACACCGGGGAGCTGTTTTTT. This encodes CASKGQTNTGELFF. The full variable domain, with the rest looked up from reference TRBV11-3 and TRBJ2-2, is EAGVVQSPRYKIIEKKQPVAFWCNPISGHNTLYWYLQNLGQGPELLIRYENEEAVDDSQLPKDRFSAERLKGVDSTLKIQPAELGDSAVYLCASKGQTNTGELFFGEGSRLTVL.

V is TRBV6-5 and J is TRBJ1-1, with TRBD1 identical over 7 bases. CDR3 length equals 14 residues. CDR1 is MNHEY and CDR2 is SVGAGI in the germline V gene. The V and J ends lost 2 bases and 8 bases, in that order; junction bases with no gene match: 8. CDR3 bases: TGTGCCAGCAGTTACGGAGACAGGGCGCGGGAAGCTTTCTTT. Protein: CASSYGDRAREAFF.

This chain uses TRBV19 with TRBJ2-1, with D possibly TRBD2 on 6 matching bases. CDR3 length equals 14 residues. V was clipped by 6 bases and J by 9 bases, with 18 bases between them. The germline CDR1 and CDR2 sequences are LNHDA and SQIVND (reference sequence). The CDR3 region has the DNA TGTGCCAGTAGATTTAGAGGAGGGGCTCCTGAGCAGTTCTTC. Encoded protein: CASRFRGGAPEQFF.

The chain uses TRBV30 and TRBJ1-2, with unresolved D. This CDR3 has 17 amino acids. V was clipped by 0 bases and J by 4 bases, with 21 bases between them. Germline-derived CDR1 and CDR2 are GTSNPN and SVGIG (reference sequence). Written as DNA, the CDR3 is TGTGCCTGGAGTGTACTACCGGGGATGGAGGAGGGCTATGGCTACACCTTC. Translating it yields CAWSVLPGMEEGYGYTF.

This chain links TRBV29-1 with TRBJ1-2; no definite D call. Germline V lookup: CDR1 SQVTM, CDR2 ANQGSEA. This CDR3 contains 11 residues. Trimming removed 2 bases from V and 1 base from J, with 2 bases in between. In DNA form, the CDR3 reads TGCAGCGTTGAACATAACTATGGCTACACCTTC. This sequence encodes CSVEHNYGYTF.

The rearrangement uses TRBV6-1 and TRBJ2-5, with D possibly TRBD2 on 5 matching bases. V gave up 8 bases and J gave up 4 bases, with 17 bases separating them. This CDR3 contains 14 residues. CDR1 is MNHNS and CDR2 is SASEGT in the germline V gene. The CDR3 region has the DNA TGTGCCAGCCCTCCCCGGGGTGGCAGAGAGACCCAGTACTTC. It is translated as CASPPRGGRETQYF.

The CDR3 DNA reads TGTGCCAGCAGCATCCCTAATCAGCCCCAGCATTTT. It translates to CASSIPNQPQHF. V and J are TRBV7-2 and TRBJ1-5; D remains ambiguous. Trimming removed 5 bases from V and 4 bases from J, with 6 bases in between. Germline CDR1 SGHTA, CDR2 FQGNSA. The CDR3 extends over 12 amino acids.

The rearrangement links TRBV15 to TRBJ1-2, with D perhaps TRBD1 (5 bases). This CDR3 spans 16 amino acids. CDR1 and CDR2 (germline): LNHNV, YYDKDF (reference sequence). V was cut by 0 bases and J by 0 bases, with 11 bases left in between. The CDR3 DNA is TGTGCCACCAGCAGAGAGGGGGGGGTACCTAACTATGGCTACACCTTC. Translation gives CATSREGGVPNYGYTF.

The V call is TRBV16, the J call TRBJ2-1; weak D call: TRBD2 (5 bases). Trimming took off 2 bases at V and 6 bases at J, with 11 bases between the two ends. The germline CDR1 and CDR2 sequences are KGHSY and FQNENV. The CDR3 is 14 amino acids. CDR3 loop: CASSQRAEINEQFF. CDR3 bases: TGTGCCAGCAGCCAACGAGCGGAGATCAATGAGCAGTTCTTC.

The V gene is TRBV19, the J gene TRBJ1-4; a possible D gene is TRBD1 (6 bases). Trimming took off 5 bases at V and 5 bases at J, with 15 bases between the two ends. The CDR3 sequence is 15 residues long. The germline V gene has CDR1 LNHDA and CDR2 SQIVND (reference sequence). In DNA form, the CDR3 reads TGTGCCAGTAGTGGACAGTTCGGAATCAATGAAAAACTGTTTTTT. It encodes CASSGQFGINEKLFF.

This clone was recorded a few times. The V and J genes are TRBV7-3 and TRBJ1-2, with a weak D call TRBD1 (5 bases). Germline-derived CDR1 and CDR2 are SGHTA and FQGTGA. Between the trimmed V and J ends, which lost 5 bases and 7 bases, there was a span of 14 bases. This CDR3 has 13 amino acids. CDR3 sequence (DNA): TGTGCCAGCAGCCCCCAGGGTAACAGTGGCTACACCTTC. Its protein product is CASSPQGNSGYTF.

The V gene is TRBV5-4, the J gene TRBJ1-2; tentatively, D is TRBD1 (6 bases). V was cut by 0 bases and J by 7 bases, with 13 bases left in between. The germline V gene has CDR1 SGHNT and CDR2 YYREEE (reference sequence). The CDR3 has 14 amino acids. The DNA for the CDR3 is TGTGCCAGCAGCTTGGCCGTGGGGGCGAGTGGCTACACCTTC. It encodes CASSLAVGASGYTF.

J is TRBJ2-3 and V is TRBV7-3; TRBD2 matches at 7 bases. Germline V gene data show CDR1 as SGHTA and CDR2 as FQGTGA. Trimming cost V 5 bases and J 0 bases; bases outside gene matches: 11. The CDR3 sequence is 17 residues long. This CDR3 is CASSGAPRGGSTDTQYF. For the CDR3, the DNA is TGTGCCAGCAGCGGGGCCCCTCGCGGGGGAAGCACAGATACGCAGTATTTT.

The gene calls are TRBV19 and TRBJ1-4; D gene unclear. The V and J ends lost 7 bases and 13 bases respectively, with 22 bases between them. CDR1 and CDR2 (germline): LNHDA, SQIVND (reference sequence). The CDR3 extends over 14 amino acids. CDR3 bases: TGTGCCAGTACCCTCCGTGTCGGAGCCGGTGGACTGTTTTTT. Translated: CASTLRVGAGGLFF. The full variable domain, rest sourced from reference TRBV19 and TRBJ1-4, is DGGITQSPKYLFRKEGQNVTLSCEQNLNHDAMYWYRQDPGQGLRLIYYSQIVNDFQKGDIAEGYSVSREKKESFPLTVTSAQKNPTAFYLCASTLRVGAGGLFFGSGTQLSVL.

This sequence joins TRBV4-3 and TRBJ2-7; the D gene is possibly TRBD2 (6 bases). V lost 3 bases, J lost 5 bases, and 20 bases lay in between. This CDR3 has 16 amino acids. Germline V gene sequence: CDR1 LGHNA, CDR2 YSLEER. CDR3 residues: CASSHGGARVTHEQYF. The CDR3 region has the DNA TGCGCCAGCAGCCACGGAGGGGCCAGGGTAACCCACGAGCAGTACTTC.

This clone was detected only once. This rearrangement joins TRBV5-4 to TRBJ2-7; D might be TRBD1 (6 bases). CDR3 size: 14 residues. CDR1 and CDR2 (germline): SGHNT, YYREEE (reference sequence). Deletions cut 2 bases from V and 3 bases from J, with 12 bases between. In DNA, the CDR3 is TGTGCCAGCAGCTTTACAGGGTCCGGCTACGAGCAGTACTTC. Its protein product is CASSFTGSGYEQYF. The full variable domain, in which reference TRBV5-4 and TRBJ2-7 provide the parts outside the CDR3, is ETGVTQSPTHLIKTRGQQVTLRCSSQSGHNTVSWYQQALGQGPQFIFQYYREEENGRGNFPPRFSGLQFPNYSSELNVNALELDDSALYLCASSFTGSGYEQYFGPGTRLTVT.

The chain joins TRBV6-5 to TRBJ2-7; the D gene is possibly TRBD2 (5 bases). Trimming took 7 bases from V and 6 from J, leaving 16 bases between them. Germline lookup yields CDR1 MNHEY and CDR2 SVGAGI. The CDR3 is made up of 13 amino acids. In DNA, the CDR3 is TGTGCCAGCAAGGAAGGGCGGGCAGGCGAGCAGTACTTC. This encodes CASKEGRAGEQYF.

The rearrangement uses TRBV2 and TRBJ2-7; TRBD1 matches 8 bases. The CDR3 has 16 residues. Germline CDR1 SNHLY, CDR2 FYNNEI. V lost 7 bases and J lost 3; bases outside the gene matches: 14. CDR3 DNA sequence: TGTGCCAGCACCAGGGAGGCGGGGACAGGATACTACGAGCAGTACTTC. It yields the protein CASTREAGTGYYEQYF.

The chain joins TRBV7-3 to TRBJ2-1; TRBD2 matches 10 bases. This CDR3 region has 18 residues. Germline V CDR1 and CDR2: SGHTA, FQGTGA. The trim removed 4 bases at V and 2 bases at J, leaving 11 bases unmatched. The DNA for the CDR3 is TGTGCCAGCAGCTCAACCTCTAGCGGGAGTCCTGCCTACAATGAGCAGTTCTTC. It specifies CASSSTSSGSPAYNEQFF.

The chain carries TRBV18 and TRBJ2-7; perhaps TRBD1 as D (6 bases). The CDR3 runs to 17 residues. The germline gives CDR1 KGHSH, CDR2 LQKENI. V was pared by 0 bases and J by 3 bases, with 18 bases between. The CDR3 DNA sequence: TGTGCCAGCTCACCACCGGTGACAGGCGACCACTTCTACGAGCAGTACTTC. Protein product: CASSPPVTGDHFYEQYF.

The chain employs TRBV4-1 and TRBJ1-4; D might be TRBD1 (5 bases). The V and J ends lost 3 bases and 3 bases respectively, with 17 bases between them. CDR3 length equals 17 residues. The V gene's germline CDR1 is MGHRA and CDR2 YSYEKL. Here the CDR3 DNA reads TGCGCCAGCAGCCACGAGCTGAACAGGAAGGCTAATGAAAAACTGTTTTTT. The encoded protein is CASSHELNRKANEKLFF.

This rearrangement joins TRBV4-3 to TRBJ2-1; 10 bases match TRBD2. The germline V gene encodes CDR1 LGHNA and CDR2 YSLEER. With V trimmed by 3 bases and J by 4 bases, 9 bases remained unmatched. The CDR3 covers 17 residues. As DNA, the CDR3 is TGCGCCAGCAGCCACAGACTAGCGGGCCCCTCTTACAATGAGCAGTTCTTC. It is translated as CASSHRLAGPSYNEQFF.

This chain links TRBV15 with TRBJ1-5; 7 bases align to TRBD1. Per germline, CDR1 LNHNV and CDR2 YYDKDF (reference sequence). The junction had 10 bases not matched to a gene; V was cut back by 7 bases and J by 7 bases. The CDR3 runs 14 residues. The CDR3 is CATTRGGANQPQHF. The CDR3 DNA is TGTGCCACCACCAGGGGGGGGGCGAACCAGCCCCAGCATTTT. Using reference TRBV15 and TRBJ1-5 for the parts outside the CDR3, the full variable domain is DAMVIQNPRYQVTQFGKPVTLSCSQTLNHNVMYWYQQKSSQAPKLLFHYYDKDFNNEADTPDNFQSRRPNTSFCFLDIRSPGLGDTAMYLCATTRGGANQPQHFGDGTRLSIL.

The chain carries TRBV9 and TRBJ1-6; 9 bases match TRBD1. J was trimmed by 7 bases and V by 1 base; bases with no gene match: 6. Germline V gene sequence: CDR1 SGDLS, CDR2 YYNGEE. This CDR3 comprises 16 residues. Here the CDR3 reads CASSVTGGGMNSPLHF. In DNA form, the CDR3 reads TGTGCCAGCAGCGTAACAGGGGGCGGGATGAATTCACCCCTCCACTTT.

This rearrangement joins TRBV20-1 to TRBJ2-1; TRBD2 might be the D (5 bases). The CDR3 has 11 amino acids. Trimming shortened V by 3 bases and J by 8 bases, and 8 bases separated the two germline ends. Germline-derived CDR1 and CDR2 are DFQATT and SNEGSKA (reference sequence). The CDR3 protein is CSAREDDEQFF. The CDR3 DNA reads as TGCAGTGCTAGGGAGGACGATGAGCAGTTCTTC.

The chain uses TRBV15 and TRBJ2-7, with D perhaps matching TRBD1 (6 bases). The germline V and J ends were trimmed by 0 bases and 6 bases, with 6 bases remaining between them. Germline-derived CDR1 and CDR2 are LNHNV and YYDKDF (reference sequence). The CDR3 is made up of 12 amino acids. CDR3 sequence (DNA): TGTGCCACCAGCAGAGAGGACAGCGAGCAGTACTTC. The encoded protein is CATSREDSEQYF.

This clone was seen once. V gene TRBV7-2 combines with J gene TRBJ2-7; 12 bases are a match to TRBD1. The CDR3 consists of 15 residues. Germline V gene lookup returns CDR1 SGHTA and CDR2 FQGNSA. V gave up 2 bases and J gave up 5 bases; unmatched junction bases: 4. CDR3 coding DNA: TGTGCCAGCAGCTTATGGGGACAGGGGGCTGACGAGCAGTACTTC. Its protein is CASSLWGQGADEQYF.

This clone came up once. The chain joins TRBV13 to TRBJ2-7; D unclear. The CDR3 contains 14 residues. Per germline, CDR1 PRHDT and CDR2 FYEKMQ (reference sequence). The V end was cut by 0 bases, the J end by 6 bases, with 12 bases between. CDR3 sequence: CASSLGSGPAEQYF. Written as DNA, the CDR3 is TGTGCCAGCAGCTTAGGATCTGGGCCCGCCGAGCAGTACTTC.